This T cell receptor beta chain was retrieved from a study of cytomegalovirus exposure and HLA in healthy donors. Study findings and constraints: A further, later analysis showed that HLA-associated TCR beta chains (compared with equally common others) were more clonally expanded. 150 to 200 TCR beta chains were listed as cytomegalovirus-associated. A later analysis reportedly found that, within productive TCRs, an Asian-associated ancestry cluster had fewer N-insertions than the mean observed across the roughly 670 donors. Available immune exposure information was restricted to CMV serostatus only.

Use of 60 Vbeta and 13 Jbeta primers characterized the PCR. Sequencing used immunoSEQ multiplex PCR; TCRdb keeps in-frame clones, though not all of them. The data include 100,000 to 150,000 clones; the top ten clones carry about 1.8%. Details on this clone: Its antigen is undetermined.

CDR1 and CDR2 from the germline V gene are SEHNR and FQNEAQ (reference sequence). This CDR3 is built from 11 residues. Trimming shortened V by 2 bases and J by 5 bases, and 4 bases separated the two germline ends. Sequenced material: PBMCs. This sequence was found in a man between 18 and 29 years old in good health and CMV-seronegative. The chain joins TRBV7-9 to TRBJ2-7, with D uncertain. Here the CDR3 reads CASSLRDEQYF. The CDR3 DNA reads as TGTGCCAGCAGCTTACGGGACGAGCAGTACTTC.